Listed here is a single TCR beta chain. As yet, its antigen is unknown. The PCR had 60 Vbeta and 13 Jbeta primers. The assay was immunoSEQ multiplex PCR, and TCRdb's table has in-frame clones only and misses some. This sample's table has approximately 110,000 clones. This specimen belongs to a study of cytomegalovirus exposure and HLA in healthy donors. Study conclusions and caveats: The number of N-insertions in an Asian-associated ancestry cluster was reportedly below the roughly 660-donor mean in a later analysis. One variant, a missense change in DCLRE1C, was linked in a later analysis to TCR beta V- and J-gene trimming.

The sample taken for sequencing was PBMCs. The receptor's source is a man aged 30 to 39 in good health and CMV-seronegative.

The CDR3 sequence is CASSLNRGTDTQYF. The CDR3 coding sequence is TGTGCCAGCAGCTTAAACAGGGGCACAGATACGCAGTATTTT. The genes are TRBV7-2 and TRBJ2-3, with D tentatively TRBD1 (6 bases). CDR3 size: 14 residues. V shed 2 bases and J shed 1 base, with 7 bases lying between them. CDR1 is SGHTA, CDR2 FQGNSA, per germline. Using reference TRBV7-2 and TRBJ2-3 for the parts outside the CDR3, the full variable domain is GAGVSQSPSNKVTEKGKDVELRCDPISGHTALYWYRQSLGQGLEFLIYFQGNSAPDKSGLPSDRFSAERTGGSVSTLTIQRTQQEDSAVYLCASSLNRGTDTQYFGPGTRLTVL.